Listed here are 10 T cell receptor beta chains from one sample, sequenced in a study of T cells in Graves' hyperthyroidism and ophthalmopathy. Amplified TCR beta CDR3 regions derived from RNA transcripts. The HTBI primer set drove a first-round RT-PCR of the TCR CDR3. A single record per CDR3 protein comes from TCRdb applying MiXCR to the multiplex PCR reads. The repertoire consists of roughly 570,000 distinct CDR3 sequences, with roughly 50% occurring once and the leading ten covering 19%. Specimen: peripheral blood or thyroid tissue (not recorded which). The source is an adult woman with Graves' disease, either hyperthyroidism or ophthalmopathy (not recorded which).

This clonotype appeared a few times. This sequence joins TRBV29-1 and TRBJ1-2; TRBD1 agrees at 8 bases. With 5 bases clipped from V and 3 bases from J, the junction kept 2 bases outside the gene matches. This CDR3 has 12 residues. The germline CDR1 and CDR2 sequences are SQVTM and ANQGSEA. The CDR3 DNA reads TGCAGCGTTCAGACAGGGGACTATGGCTACACCTTC. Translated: CSVQTGDYGYTF.

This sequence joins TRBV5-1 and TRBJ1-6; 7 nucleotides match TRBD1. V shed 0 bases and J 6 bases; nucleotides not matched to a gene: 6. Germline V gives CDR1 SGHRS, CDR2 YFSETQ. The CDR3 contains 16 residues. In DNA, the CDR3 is TGCGCCAGCAGCTTGGGCCTCGGACAGGTTAATTCACCCCTCCACTTT. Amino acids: CASSLGLGQVNSPLHF.

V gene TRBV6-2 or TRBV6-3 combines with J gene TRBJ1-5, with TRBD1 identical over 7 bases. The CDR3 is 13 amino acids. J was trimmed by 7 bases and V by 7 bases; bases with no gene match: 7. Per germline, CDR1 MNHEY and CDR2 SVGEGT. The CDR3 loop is CASTRQGVQPQHF. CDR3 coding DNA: TGTGCCAGCACCCGACAGGGTGTCCAGCCCCAGCATTTT.

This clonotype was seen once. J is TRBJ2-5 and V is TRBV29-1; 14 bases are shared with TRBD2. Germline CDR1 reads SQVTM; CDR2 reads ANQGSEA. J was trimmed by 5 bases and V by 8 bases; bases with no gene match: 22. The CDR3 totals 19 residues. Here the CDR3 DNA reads TGCAGCTATGCCCCCGTCCGTGTGACTAGCGGGAGGGCCGTGGAGACCCAGTACTTC. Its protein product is CSYAPVRVTSGRAVETQYF. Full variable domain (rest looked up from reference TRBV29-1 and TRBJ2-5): SAVISQKPSRDICQRGTSLTIQCQVDSQVTMMFWYRQQPGQSLTLIATANQGSEATYESGFVIDKFPISRPNLTFSTLTVSNMSPEDSSIYLCSYAPVRVTSGRAVETQYFGPGTRLLVL.

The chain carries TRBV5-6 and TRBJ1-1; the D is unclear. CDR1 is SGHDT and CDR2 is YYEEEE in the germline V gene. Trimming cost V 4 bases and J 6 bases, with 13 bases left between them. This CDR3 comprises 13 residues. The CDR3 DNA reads TGTGCCAGCAGCCGAGAATCGAGTTCTGAAGCTTTCTTT. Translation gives CASSRESSSEAFF.

The CDR3 loop is CAISQDSGYTF. CDR3 sequence (DNA): TGTGCCATCAGCCAGGACAGCGGCTACACCTTC. This sequence joins TRBV10-3 and TRBJ1-2; TRBD1 might be the D (6 bases). The CDR3 length is 11 residues. Trimming shortened V by 6 bases and J by 8 bases, and 10 bases separated the two germline ends. Germline V gives CDR1 ENHRY, CDR2 SYGVKD.

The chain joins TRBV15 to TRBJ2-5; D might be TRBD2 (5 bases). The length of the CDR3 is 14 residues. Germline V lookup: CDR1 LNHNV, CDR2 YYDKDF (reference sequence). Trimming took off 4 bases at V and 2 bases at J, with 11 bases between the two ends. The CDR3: CATSTGSEQETQYF. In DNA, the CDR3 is TGTGCCACCAGCACGGGGTCAGAACAAGAGACCCAGTACTTC.

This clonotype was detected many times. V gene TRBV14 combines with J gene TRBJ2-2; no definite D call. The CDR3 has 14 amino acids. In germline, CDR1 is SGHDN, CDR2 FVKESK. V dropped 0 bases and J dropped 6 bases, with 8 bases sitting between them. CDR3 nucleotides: TGTGCCAGCAGCCAAGATTTCGACTCCGGGGAGCTGTTTTTT. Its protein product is CASSQDFDSGELFF.

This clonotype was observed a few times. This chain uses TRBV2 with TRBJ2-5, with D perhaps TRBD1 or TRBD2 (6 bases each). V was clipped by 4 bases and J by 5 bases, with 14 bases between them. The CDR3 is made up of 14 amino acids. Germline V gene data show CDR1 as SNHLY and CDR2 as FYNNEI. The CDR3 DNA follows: TGTGCCAGCAGTGTCACAGGGACTGAGGAGACCCAGTACTTC. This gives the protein CASSVTGTEETQYF.

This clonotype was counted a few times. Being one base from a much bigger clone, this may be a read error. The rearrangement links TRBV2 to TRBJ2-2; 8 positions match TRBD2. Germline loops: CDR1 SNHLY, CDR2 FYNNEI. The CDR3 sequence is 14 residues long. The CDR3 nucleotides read TGTGCCGGCAGGAGCGGGAGCTGGACCGGGGAGCTGTTTTTT. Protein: CAGRSGSWTGELFF.